These 15 T cell receptor beta chains were all obtained from the same sample, sequenced in a study of cytomegalovirus exposure and HLA in healthy donors. The PCR contained 60 Vbeta and 13 Jbeta primers. Sequencing used immunoSEQ multiplex PCR; TCRdb keeps in-frame clones, though not all of them. This table has roughly 200,000 clones, 60% to 85% appearing once. Sequenced: PBMCs. These receptors were obtained from a girl aged 10 to 17 in good health and CMV-seropositive.

The chain joins TRBV7-9 to TRBJ1-1; possible D gene TRBD1, 5 bases. CDR3 length: 15 residues. Trimming left V 2 bases short and J 2 bases short, with 12 bases between. From germline, CDR1 is SEHNR and CDR2 FQNEAQ (reference sequence). The CDR3 DNA reads as TGTGCCAGCAGCTTATTTAGACAGTTTAACACTGAAGCTTTCTTT. Its translation is CASSLFRQFNTEAFF.

The chain uses TRBV27 and TRBJ1-4, with D possibly matching TRBD1 (6 bases). V lost 5 bases, J lost 8 bases, and 18 bases lay in between. The CDR3 contains 15 residues. Germline values: CDR1 MNHEY, CDR2 SMNVEV (reference sequence). The CDR3, as DNA: TGTGCCAGCAGTCCGACAACCAGGGGCCTCGAAAAACTGTTTTTT. Translated, it gives CASSPTTRGLEKLFF. The variable domain in full, completed from reference TRBV27 and TRBJ1-4, reads EAQVTQNPRYLITVTGKKLTVTCSQNMNHEYMSWYRQDPGLGLRQIYYSMNVEVTDKGDVPEGYKVSRKEKRNFPLILESPSPNQTSLYFCASSPTTRGLEKLFFGSGTQLSVL.

The chain joins TRBV6-1 to TRBJ1-1; D unresolved. This CDR3 has 18 residues. V gave up 1 base and J gave up 6 bases, with 24 bases separating them. The germline V gene encodes CDR1 MNHNS and CDR2 SASEGT. The CDR3 loop is CASSEGVGRWGIMAEAFF. The CDR3 coding sequence is TGTGCCAGCAGTGAAGGGGTGGGGAGGTGGGGTATAATGGCTGAAGCTTTCTTT.

This clone was found a few times. The V call is TRBV5-6, the J call TRBJ1-5; no reliable D call. The CDR3 length is 15 residues. Looked up from germline, CDR1 is SGHDT and CDR2 is YYEEEE. Trimming took off 7 bases at V and 0 bases at J, with 14 bases between the two ends. The CDR3: CASLKGGFSNQPQHF. CDR3 sequence (DNA): TGTGCCAGCCTTAAGGGAGGGTTTAGCAATCAGCCCCAGCATTTT.

In its sample, this clone was seen a few times. The chain is built from TRBV14 and TRBJ2-1; D is possibly TRBD2 (6 bases). This CDR3 contains 16 residues. V was cut by 1 base and J by 8 bases, with 18 bases left in between. CDR1 is SGHDN, CDR2 FVKESK, per germline. CDR3 amino acids: CASSQVGMARDYEQFF. Written as DNA, the CDR3 is TGTGCCAGCAGCCAAGTAGGGATGGCCCGGGACTATGAGCAGTTCTTC. The variable domain in full, with the rest retrieved from reference TRBV14 and TRBJ2-1, is EAGVTQFPSHSVIEKGQTVTLRCDPISGHDNLYWYRRVMGKEIKFLLHFVKESKQDESGMPNNRFLAERTGGTYSTLKVQPAELEDSGVYFCASSQVGMARDYEQFFGPGTRLTVL.

This chain links TRBV2 with TRBJ1-4, with 12 bases lining up with TRBD1. Trimming at V came to 5 bases and at J to 2 bases, leaving 18 bases not matched to a gene. The germline V gene encodes CDR1 SNHLY and CDR2 FYNNEI. The CDR3 has 21 amino acids. CDR3 bases: TGTGCCAGCAGTCAAAGCCTCAACCCGGGACAGGGGGCGCTTACTAATGAAAAACTGTTTTTT. It encodes CASSQSLNPGQGALTNEKLFF.

The chain links TRBV7-9 to TRBJ1-1, with 10 bases matching TRBD1. The CDR3 runs 16 residues. V shed 5 bases, J shed 1 base, and the junction held 7 bases outside the gene matches. Germline-derived CDR1 and CDR2 are SEHNR and FQNEAQ (reference sequence). The CDR3 is CASSPGWDRGNTEAFF. The CDR3 DNA reads as TGTGCCAGCAGCCCAGGCTGGGACAGGGGGAACACTGAAGCTTTCTTT.

This clone was observed once. The chain joins TRBV13 to TRBJ2-6, with TRBD2 matching over 15 bases. Per germline, CDR1 PRHDT and CDR2 FYEKMQ (reference sequence). Unmatched junction bases numbered 5, after V lost 3 bases and J lost 2 bases. The CDR3 consists of 19 residues. CDR3: CASSFRTSGGAAGANVLTF. In nucleotides, the CDR3 is TGTGCCAGCAGCTTTCGGACTAGCGGGGGGGCCGCTGGGGCCAACGTCCTGACTTTC. The whole variable domain, remainder taken from reference TRBV13 and TRBJ2-6, is AAGVIQSPRHLIKEKRETATLKCYPIPRHDTVYWYQQGPGQDPQFLISFYEKMQSDKGSIPDRFSAQQFSDYHSELNMSSLELGDSALYFCASSFRTSGGAAGANVLTFGAGSRLTVL.

The rearrangement joins TRBV4-2 to TRBJ2-3; D uncertain. Per the germline V gene, CDR1 is LGHNA and CDR2 is YNFKEQ. This CDR3 has 14 amino acids. The V end was cut by 1 base, the J end by 6 bases, with 11 bases between. The CDR3: CASSQALLPDTQYF. CDR3 sequence (DNA): TGTGCCAGCAGCCAAGCCCTCCTCCCGGATACGCAGTATTTT.

This sequence joins TRBV19 and TRBJ2-4; 7 bases match TRBD1. The CDR3 is 14 amino acids. The germline V gene has CDR1 LNHDA and CDR2 SQIVND (reference sequence). Trimming at V came to 4 bases and at J to 8 bases, leaving 8 bases not matched to a gene. The CDR3 loop is CASSRDRERDIQYF. The CDR3 DNA reads as TGTGCCAGTAGTAGAGACAGGGAAAGGGACATTCAGTACTTC.

This rearrangement joins TRBV29-1 to TRBJ1-2; D is unresolved. The ends were cut back, 3 bases at V and 0 bases at J, with 8 bases in the middle. The CDR3 consists of 13 residues. Looked up from germline, CDR1 is SQVTM and CDR2 is ANQGSEA. This CDR3 reads CSVEGRANYGYTF. Here the CDR3 DNA reads TGCAGCGTTGAGGGCAGAGCTAACTATGGCTACACCTTC.

CDR3: CASSFGQIGSGNTIYF. For the CDR3, the DNA is TGCGCCAGCAGCTTTGGTCAGATTGGCTCTGGAAACACCATATATTTT. The chain carries TRBV5-1 and TRBJ1-3; D not certain. Germline CDR1 is SGHRS and CDR2 is YFSETQ. V was shortened by 2 bases and J by 0 bases, with 12 bases between the two germline ends. The CDR3 runs 16 residues.

The genes are TRBV6-1 and TRBJ1-2; 7 nucleotides align to TRBD1. The length of the CDR3 is 13 residues. V shed 4 bases, J shed 5 bases, and the junction held 4 bases outside the gene matches. Germline CDR1 and CDR2: MNHNS and SASEGT. CDR3 in amino acids: CASSGGQVYGYTF. The CDR3, as DNA: TGTGCCAGCAGTGGCGGACAGGTGTATGGCTACACCTTC.

In its sample, this clone was seen once. CDR3 sequence: CASSYGVSASHNEQFF. CDR3 in DNA: TGTGCCAGCAGTTACGGAGTTTCGGCTTCCCACAATGAGCAGTTCTTC. The rearrangement uses TRBV6-7 and TRBJ2-1; D is unclear. Being an ORF, TRBV6-7 has a function that is uncertain. V was clipped by 2 bases and J by 5 bases, with 16 bases between them. The CDR3 loop spans 16 amino acids.

CDR3 residues: CASSVAGQASYEQYF. DNA for the CDR3: TGTGCCAGCAGCGTAGCGGGACAGGCCTCCTACGAGCAGTACTTC. The rearrangement joins TRBV9 to TRBJ2-7, with TRBD1 identical over 8 bases. Germline trimming cut 0 bases from V and 0 bases from J; bases unmatched to any gene: 2. From germline, CDR1 is SGDLS and CDR2 YYNGEE. CDR3 length equals 15 residues.